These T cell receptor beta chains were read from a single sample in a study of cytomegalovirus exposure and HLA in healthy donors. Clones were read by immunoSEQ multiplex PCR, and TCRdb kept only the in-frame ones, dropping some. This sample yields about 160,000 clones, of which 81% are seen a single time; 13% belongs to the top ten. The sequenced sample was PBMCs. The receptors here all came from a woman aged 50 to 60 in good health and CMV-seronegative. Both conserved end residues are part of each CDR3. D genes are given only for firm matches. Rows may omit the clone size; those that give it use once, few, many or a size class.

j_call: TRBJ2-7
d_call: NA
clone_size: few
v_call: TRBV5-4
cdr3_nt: TGTGCCAGCAGCACAGGGACCTACGAGCAGTACTTC
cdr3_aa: CASSTGTYEQYF

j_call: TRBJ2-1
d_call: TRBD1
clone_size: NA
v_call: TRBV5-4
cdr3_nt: TGTGCCAGCAGCTCGGCAAACCCGGGACAGAGTCCGTTCTTC
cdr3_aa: CASSSANPGQSPFF

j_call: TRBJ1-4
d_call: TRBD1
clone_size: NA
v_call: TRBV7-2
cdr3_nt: TGTGCCAGCAGCTCCGGACAGGGAATTAATGAAAAACTGTTTTTT
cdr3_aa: CASSSGQGINEKLFF

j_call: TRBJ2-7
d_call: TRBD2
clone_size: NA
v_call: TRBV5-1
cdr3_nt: TGCGCCAGCAGCTTGGCAGTATCGGGAGGTACCTACGAGCAGTACTTC
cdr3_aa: CASSLAVSGGTYEQYF

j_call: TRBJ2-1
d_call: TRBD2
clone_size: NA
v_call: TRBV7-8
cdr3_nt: TGTGCCAGCAGCTTAAAGGTGGGGCTAGCGGGAGCAATCAATGAGCAGTTCTTC
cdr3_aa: CASSLKVGLAGAINEQFF

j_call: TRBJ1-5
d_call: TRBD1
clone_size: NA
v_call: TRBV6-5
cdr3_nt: TGTGCCAGCAGTTCCTTGACAGGGGTGGGCCAGCCCCAGCATTTT
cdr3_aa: CASSSLTGVGQPQHF

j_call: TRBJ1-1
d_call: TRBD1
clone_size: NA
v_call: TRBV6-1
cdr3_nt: TGTGCCAGCAGGGGGACAGGGAAAGGAGACACTGAAGCTTTCTTT
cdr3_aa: CASRGTGKGDTEAFF

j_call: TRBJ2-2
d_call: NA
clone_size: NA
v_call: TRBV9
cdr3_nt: TGTGCCAGCAGGGGGGGGGCACTGAACACCGGGGAGCTGTTTTTT
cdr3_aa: CASRGGALNTGELFF

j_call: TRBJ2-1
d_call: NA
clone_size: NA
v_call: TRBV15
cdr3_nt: TGTGCCACCAGCAGAGATTTCAACAACAATGAGCAGTTCTTC
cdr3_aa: CATSRDFNNNEQFF

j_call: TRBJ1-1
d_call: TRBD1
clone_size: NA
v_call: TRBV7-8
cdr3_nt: TGTGCCAGCAGCTCGACCGGGACAGTGTTAATGAACACTGAAGCTTTCTTT
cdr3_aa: CASSSTGTVLMNTEAFF

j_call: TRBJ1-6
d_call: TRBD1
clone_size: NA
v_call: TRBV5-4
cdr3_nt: TGTGCCAGCAGACCGACAGGGGGCAATTCACCCCTCCACTTT
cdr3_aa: CASRPTGGNSPLHF

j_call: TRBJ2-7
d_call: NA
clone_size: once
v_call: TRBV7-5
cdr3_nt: TGTGCCAGAAGCCGGGGGGGGCGCGACTCCGAGCAGTACTTC
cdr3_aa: CARSRGGRDSEQYF

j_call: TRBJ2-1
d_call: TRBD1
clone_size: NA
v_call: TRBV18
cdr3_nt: TGTGCCAGCTCACCCGCCGGACAGGGACGCGAGCAGTTCTTC
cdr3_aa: CASSPAGQGREQFF

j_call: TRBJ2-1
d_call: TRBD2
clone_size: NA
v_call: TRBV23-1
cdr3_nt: TGCGCCAGCAGTCAATCGGGGACTAGCGGGAGCGAAACCTACAATGAGCAGTTCTTC
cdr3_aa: CASSQSGTSGSETYNEQFF

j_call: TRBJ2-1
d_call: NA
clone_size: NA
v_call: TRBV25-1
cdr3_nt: TGTGCCAGCAGTACCACTGGGGCGGTGGAGCAGTTCTTC
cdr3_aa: CASSTTGAVEQFF

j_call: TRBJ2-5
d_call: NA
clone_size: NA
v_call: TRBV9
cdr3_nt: TGTGCCAGCAGCGGGGGAGGGAACAGGGATGGAGAGACCCAGTACTTC
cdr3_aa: CASSGGGNRDGETQYF

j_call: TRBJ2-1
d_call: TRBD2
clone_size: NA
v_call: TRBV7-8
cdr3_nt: TGTGCCAGCAGCTTAGCGCGGGGGGCGGGTGAGCAGTTCTTC
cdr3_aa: CASSLARGAGEQFF

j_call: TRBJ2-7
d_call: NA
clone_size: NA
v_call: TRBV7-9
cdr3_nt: TGTTCCAGCAGTTGGACAGCGGACGAGCAGTACTTC
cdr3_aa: CSSSWTADEQYF

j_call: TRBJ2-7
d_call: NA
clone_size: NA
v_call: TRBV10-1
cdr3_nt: TGCGCCAGCAGCCCAGGCCCTTCCATCGAAACCCACGAGCAGTACTTC
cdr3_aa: CASSPGPSIETHEQYF

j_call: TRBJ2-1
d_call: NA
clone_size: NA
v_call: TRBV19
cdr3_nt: TGTGCCAGTAAGGTTGGAGCTAGTGTGGACAATGAGCAGTTCTTC
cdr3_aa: CASKVGASVDNEQFF

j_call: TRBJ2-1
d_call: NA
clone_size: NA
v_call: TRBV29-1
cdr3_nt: TGCAGCGTTGAGGCGGACGGGGGGCTCTACAATGAGCAGTTCTTC
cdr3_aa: CSVEADGGLYNEQFF

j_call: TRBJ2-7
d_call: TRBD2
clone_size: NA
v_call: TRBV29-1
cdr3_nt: TGCAGCGTTGGGGGGTTGACTAGCGGATACGAGCAGTACTTC
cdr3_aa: CSVGGLTSGYEQYF

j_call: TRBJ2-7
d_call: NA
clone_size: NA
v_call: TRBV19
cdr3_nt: TGTGCCAGTAGCCAGCAAAGGGGCTACGAGCAGTACTTC
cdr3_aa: CASSQQRGYEQYF

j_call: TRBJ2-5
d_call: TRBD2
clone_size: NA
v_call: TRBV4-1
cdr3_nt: TGCGCCAGCAGCCAAGGATTGCTAGCGGAAGAGACCCAGTACTTC
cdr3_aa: CASSQGLLAEETQYF

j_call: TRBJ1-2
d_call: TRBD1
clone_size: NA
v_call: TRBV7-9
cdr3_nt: TGTGCCAGCAGCAACGGGACAGGGGCACCTAACTATGGCTACACCTTC
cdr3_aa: CASSNGTGAPNYGYTF

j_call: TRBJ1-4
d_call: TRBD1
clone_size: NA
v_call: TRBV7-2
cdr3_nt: TGTGCCAGCAGCTTGACAGGGGGCAATAATGAAAAACTGTTTTTT
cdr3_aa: CASSLTGGNNEKLFF

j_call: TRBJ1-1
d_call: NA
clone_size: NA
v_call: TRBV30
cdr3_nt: TGTGCCTGGGCGGGGGGTACTGAAGCTTTCTTT
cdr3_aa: CAWAGGTEAFF

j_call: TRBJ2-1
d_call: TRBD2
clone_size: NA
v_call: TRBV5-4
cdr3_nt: TGTGCCAGCAGCTCCTCGACTAGCGAGAATGAGCAGTTCTTC
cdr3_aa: CASSSSTSENEQFF

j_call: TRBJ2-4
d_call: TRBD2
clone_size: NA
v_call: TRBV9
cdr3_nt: TGTGCCAGCAGCGTGGCCCTGGACTCAACGGGGGGCATTCAGTACTTC
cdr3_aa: CASSVALDSTGGIQYF

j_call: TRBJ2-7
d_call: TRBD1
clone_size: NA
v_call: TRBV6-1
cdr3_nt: TGTGCCAGCAGCTCCGGGACAGTTAGCTCCTACGAGCAGTACTTC
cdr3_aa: CASSSGTVSSYEQYF

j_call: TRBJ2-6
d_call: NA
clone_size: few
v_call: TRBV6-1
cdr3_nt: TGTGCCAGCAGTGGCGGGACAGTCTCTGGGGCCAACGTCCTGACTTTC
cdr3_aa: CASSGGTVSGANVLTF

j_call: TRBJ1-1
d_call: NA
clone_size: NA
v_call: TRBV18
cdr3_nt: TGTGCCAGCTCACCAGGGCCGAAGAACACTGAAGCTTTCTTT
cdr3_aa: CASSPGPKNTEAFF

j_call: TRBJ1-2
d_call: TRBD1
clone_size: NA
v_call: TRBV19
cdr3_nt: TGTGCCAGTAGTATCGACAGGGCGAGCGGCTACATCTTC
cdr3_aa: CASSIDRASGYIF

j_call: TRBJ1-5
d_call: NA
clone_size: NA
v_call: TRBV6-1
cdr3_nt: TGTGCCAGCAGTGGGCAGGGTTGGCAGCCCCAGCATTTT
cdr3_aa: CASSGQGWQPQHF

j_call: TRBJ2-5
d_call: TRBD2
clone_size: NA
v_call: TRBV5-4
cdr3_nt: TGTGCCAGCACCGTTGGAGGGAGCGGGAGAACGCTAGAGGAGACCCAGTACTTC
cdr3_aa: CASTVGGSGRTLEETQYF

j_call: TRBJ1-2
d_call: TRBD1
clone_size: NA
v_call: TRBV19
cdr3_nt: TGTGCCAGTAGCCTGGCTCGGGACAGACTACACTATGGCTACACCTTC
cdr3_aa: CASSLARDRLHYGYTF

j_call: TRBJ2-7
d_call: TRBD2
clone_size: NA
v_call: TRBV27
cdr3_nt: TGTGCCAGCAGTGGGGGCGGGAGGTACGGCGAGCAGTACTTC
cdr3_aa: CASSGGGRYGEQYF